Following are 20 T cell receptor beta chains from one sample sequenced in a study of shared clonotypes between healthy human individuals. Assay used: immunoSEQ multiplex PCR; TCRdb lists only in-frame clones, some missing. The sample yields approximately 640,000 clones, 90% seen once. Sample: memory CD8+ T cells from PBMCs. Subset denoted: CD45RO+ cells pooled with CCR7-negative TemRA cells. Receptors were obtained from a man in his late teens or twenties in good health. Some clones in this sample may be carry-over from other donors' samples.

The chain has TRBV7-9 and TRBJ1-3, with D perhaps TRBD1 (5 bases). The CDR3 sequence is 16 residues long. V was pared by 5 bases and J by 2 bases, with 16 bases between. CDR1 and CDR2 (germline): SEHNR, FQNEAQ (reference sequence). For the CDR3, the DNA is TGTGCCAGCAGCGCAAGTCAGGGTTATACTGGAAACACCATATATTTT. It yields the protein CASSASQGYTGNTIYF.

This clone was detected once. The chain carries TRBV28 and TRBJ2-7; 11 bases map to TRBD1. Germline CDR1 and CDR2: MDHEN and SYDVKM. The J segment lost 6 bases and the V segment lost 5 bases, leaving 12 bases of the junction unmatched. The CDR3 length is 16 residues. The CDR3: CASSRVRDRGSPEQYF. The CDR3 coding sequence is TGTGCCAGCAGTCGGGTCCGGGACAGGGGGTCGCCCGAGCAGTACTTC.

This clone appeared a single time. CDR3 sequence reads: CASSPISLKGGGYTF. In DNA form, the CDR3 reads TGTGCCAGCAGCCCCATTTCATTGAAGGGCGGGGGCTACACCTTC. V and J are TRBV9 and TRBJ1-2; D is unresolved. Trimming took off 4 bases at V and 8 bases at J, with 21 bases between the two ends. Germline V lookup: CDR1 SGDLS, CDR2 YYNGEE. This CDR3 has 15 residues. Based on the CDR3 plus reference TRBV9 and TRBJ1-2, the full variable domain is DSGVTQTPKHLITATGQRVTLRCSPRSGDLSVYWYQQSLDQGLQFLIQYYNGEERAKGNILERFSAQQFPDLHSELNLSSLELGDSALYFCASSPISLKGGGYTFGSGTRLTVV.

The rearrangement uses TRBV9 and TRBJ2-1, with 11 bases fitting TRBD1. The CDR3 covers 16 residues. V dropped 2 bases and J dropped 3; count of bases not matched to a gene: 4. Germline values: CDR1 SGDLS, CDR2 YYNGEE. CDR3 in amino acids: CASSVSGQGDYNEQFF. Written as DNA, the CDR3 is TGTGCCAGCAGCGTTTCGGGACAGGGGGACTACAATGAGCAGTTCTTC.

The V call is TRBV7-2, the J call TRBJ1-4; 9 positions match TRBD1. The V gene end was trimmed by 4 bases and the J gene end by 5 bases; junction bases not matched to a gene: 5. CDR1 and CDR2 (germline): SGHTA, FQGNSA. The CDR3 is made up of 15 amino acids. For the CDR3, the DNA is TGTGCCAGCAGCTCCTGGACAGGGGAGAATGAAAAACTGTTTTTT. Its protein product is CASSSWTGENEKLFF.

The DNA of the CDR3 is TGTGCCAGCAGCTCCGATCTAGCGGGAGGCTCCTACAATGAGCAGTTCTTC. It codes for CASSSDLAGGSYNEQFF. This chain joins TRBV7-9 and TRBJ2-1, with 11 nucleotides matching TRBD2. There are 17 residues in the CDR3. CDR1 and CDR2 from the germline V gene are SEHNR and FQNEAQ (reference sequence). With V trimmed by 4 bases and J by 0 bases, 5 bases remained unmatched.

The CDR3 coding sequence is TGTGCCAGTACTTGGACAGGGGAAGAGAGCAGCGAGCAGTACTTC. Translated, it gives CASTWTGEESSEQYF. The rearrangement uses TRBV19 and TRBJ2-7, with 9 bases that match TRBD1. Germline lookup yields CDR1 LNHDA and CDR2 SQIVND (reference sequence). This CDR3 region has 15 residues. V gave up 7 bases and J gave up 6 bases; unmatched junction bases: 13.

This chain connects TRBV4-3 to TRBJ2-1; D is uncertain. V was clipped by 1 base and J by 0 bases, with 10 bases between them. CDR3 size: 16 residues. The germline CDR1 and CDR2 sequences are LGHNA and YSLEER. CDR3 DNA: TGCGCCAGCAGCCAAGGCACAGCGAGCTCCTACAATGAGCAGTTCTTC. Translation: CASSQGTASSYNEQFF.

This clone has a handful of counts. This chain uses TRBV7-9 with TRBJ2-5, with no clear D. This CDR3 is built from 14 residues. The V end was cut by 0 bases, the J end by 5 bases, with 10 bases between. CDR1 and CDR2 from the germline V gene are SEHNR and FQNEAQ (reference sequence). CDR3 DNA sequence: TGTGCCAGCAGCTTAGCGGTGGGATCGGAGACCCAGTACTTC. Translating gives CASSLAVGSETQYF. The full variable domain, with the rest looked up from reference TRBV7-9 and TRBJ2-5, is DTGVSQNPRHKITKRGQNVTFRCDPISEHNRLYWYRQTLGQGPEFLTYFQNEAQLEKSRLLSDRFSAERPKGSFSTLEIQRTEQGDSAMYLCASSLAVGSETQYFGPGTRLLVL.

This rearrangement joins TRBV27 to TRBJ1-5; 8 bases line up with TRBD1. In germline, CDR1 is MNHEY, CDR2 SMNVEV (reference sequence). Unmatched junction bases numbered 7, after V lost 4 bases and J lost 8 bases. The CDR3 sequence is 14 residues long. In DNA, the CDR3 is TGTGCCAGCAGTTCCACAGGGGGTAATGAGCCCCAGCATTTT. Translation gives CASSSTGGNEPQHF.

The chain uses TRBV6-5 and TRBJ1-1; D is possibly TRBD1 (6 bases). V was clipped by 10 bases and J by 3 bases, with 18 bases between them. The germline V gene has CDR1 MNHEY and CDR2 SVGAGI. The CDR3 spans 14 residues. CDR3 sequence reads: CATMKTGSDTEAFF. The CDR3, as DNA: TGTGCCACAATGAAGACAGGCTCGGACACTGAAGCTTTCTTT.

This clone was recorded a few times. This chain uses TRBV7-9 with TRBJ1-2, with TRBD1 as a possible D gene (5 bases). Germline V CDR1 and CDR2: SEHNR, FQNEAQ (reference sequence). This CDR3 has 14 residues. V lost 7 bases and J 8 bases, leaving 20 bases between the germline ends. The chain's CDR3 is CASIINLTGAGYTF. In DNA, the CDR3 is TGTGCCAGCATCATAAACCTAACAGGAGCCGGCTACACCTTC.

A note on this clone: The junction does not match germline at one end; this may be a read error. The chain recombines TRBV23-1 with TRBJ2-4; D is perhaps TRBD1 (6 bases). TRBV23-1 is assigned to the ORF class and has an uncertain function. CDR3 length: 17 amino acids. CDR3 coding DNA: TGCGCCAGCAGTGGAACAGGGAGCGGAGGTCTAGCCAAAAACGAGGATTTC. As protein: CASSGTGSGGLAKNEDF.

This clone has a single count. The chain has TRBV6-5 and TRBJ2-6, with 7 bases identical to TRBD2. The V gene's germline CDR1 is MNHEY and CDR2 SVGAGI. The CDR3 is 16 residues long. V lost 1 base to trimming and J lost 2 bases; unmatched junction nucleotides: 2. CDR3 DNA: TGTGCCAGCAGTTACTGGGGGGGTGCTGGGGCCAACGTCCTGACTTTC. Its translation is CASSYWGGAGANVLTF.

The gene calls are TRBV19 and TRBJ2-5; perhaps D is TRBD1 or TRBD2 (5 bases each). This CDR3 comprises 15 residues. Germline CDR1 and CDR2: LNHDA and SQIVND (reference sequence). V dropped 4 bases and J dropped 2 bases, with 14 bases sitting between them. The CDR3 loop reads CASSTLMGEQETQYF. The CDR3 nucleotides are TGTGCCAGTAGTACCCTGATGGGGGAGCAAGAGACCCAGTACTTC.

The chain recombines TRBV2 with TRBJ1-4; D is uncertain. This CDR3 is built from 14 residues. The V end lost 4 bases, the J end lost 8 bases, and 14 bases lay between the germline ends. Germline lookup yields CDR1 SNHLY and CDR2 FYNNEI. In DNA, the CDR3 is TGTGCCAGCAGTGGAGAGGAATCGGGAGAAAAACTGTTTTTT. Translated, it gives CASSGEESGEKLFF.

The chain has TRBV7-3 and TRBJ2-5; no definite D call. The CDR3 length is 14 residues. Germline values: CDR1 SGHTA, CDR2 FQGTGA. Deletions cut 1 base from V and 6 bases from J, with 12 bases between. The CDR3 sequence is CASSLNPGVQTQYF. Here the CDR3 DNA reads TGTGCCAGCAGCTTAAACCCCGGAGTACAGACCCAGTACTTC.

The table lists this clone with a count of one. The V and J genes are TRBV28 and TRBJ1-1, with D maybe TRBD1 (5 bases). This CDR3 comprises 14 residues. Trimming pared 6 bases from V and 1 base from J, leaving 12 bases between. Per germline, CDR1 MDHEN and CDR2 SYDVKM. The CDR3: CASRRTQKNTEAFF. For the CDR3, the DNA is TGTGCCAGCAGGCGGACACAAAAGAACACTGAAGCTTTCTTT.

The chain carries TRBV19 and TRBJ2-2; TRBD1 matches at 9 bases. Germline V gene sequence: CDR1 LNHDA, CDR2 SQIVND (reference sequence). The CDR3 totals 14 residues. The V and J ends lost 9 bases and 7 bases, in that order; junction bases with no gene match: 9. Here the CDR3 reads CARRSDRGGGELFF. The CDR3 nucleotides read TGTGCCAGGAGATCGGACAGGGGAGGCGGGGAGCTGTTTTTT.

The genes are TRBV6-6 and TRBJ1-2; maybe TRBD1 (5 bases). This CDR3 is built from 14 residues. V dropped 2 bases and J dropped 4 bases, with 11 bases sitting between them. Germline V CDR1 and CDR2: MNHNY, SVGAGI (reference sequence). CDR3 sequence reads: CASSYEAGLYGYTF. The CDR3 DNA reads as TGTGCCAGCAGTTACGAGGCAGGGCTCTATGGCTACACCTTC.